The T cell receptor (beta chain) under discussion was sequenced for a study of CD8 T cells in Susac syndrome. The CDR3 is 11 residues long. CDR1 and CDR2 from the germline V gene are DFQATT and SNEGSKA (reference sequence). Between the trimmed V and J ends, which lost 6 bases and 5 bases, there was a span of 11 bases. Reverse transcription of roughly 0.45 to 1 ug RNA used random hexamers. TCRdb independently ran MiXCR on the immunoSEQ multiplex PCR reads; one entry per CDR3 protein. The table records about 71,000 distinct CDR3 sequences, 95% to 96% of them present only once. CD8+ and CD4+ T cells circulating in blood were sequenced for TCR beta. Multiple sclerosis controls were treatment-naive patients with stable or active relapsing-remitting disease. Negative isolation yielded the CD8+ and CD4+ T cells, while FACS enriched the TEMRA cells.

This TCR was recovered from a human donor with multiple sclerosis. The sample consisted of CD4+ T cells from PBMCs. V gene TRBV20-1 combines with J gene TRBJ2-7; a weak D match, TRBD1 (5 bases). CDR3 protein: CSARGTHEQYF. The CDR3 region has the DNA TGCAGTGCAAGGGGTACCCACGAGCAGTACTTC.